These 22 T cell receptor beta chains originate from one sample sequenced in a study of blood T cell repertoires in COVID-19. Repertoires were generated with immunoSEQ multiplex PCR, while TCRdb's copy carries only in-frame clones and drops some. Among 280,000 or so clones, roughly nine tenths were seen once, and the ten largest hold about 5.5%. Sequenced sample: PBMCs or T cells enriched from blood (not recorded which). These receptors originate from a woman aged 40 to 49 who had recovered from COVID-19.

V is TRBV5-1 and J is TRBJ2-1, with 7 bases identical to TRBD1. The CDR3 spans 17 residues. The V segment lost 0 bases and the J segment 8 bases; nucleotides outside the gene matches: 14. From germline, CDR1 is SGHRS and CDR2 YFSETQ. For the CDR3, the DNA is TGCGCCAGCAGCTTGGCCCGACAGGGACAAAGTTCTGATGAGCAGTTCTTC. It yields the protein CASSLARQGQSSDEQFF.

This rearrangement joins TRBV28 to TRBJ2-2; 11 bases fit TRBD2. After removal of 7 bases from V and 5 bases from J, the junction contained 3 bases not matched to a gene. The length of the CDR3 is 14 residues. CDR1 MDHEN and CDR2 SYDVKM come from the germline V gene. CDR3 DNA: TGTGCCAGCATAGCGGGAGGGCCTACCGGGGAGCTGTTTTTT. It specifies CASIAGGPTGELFF.

The V call is TRBV19, the J call TRBJ1-2; TRBD1 matches at 9 bases. The trim removed 4 bases at V and 2 bases at J, leaving 2 bases unmatched. The CDR3 sequence is 14 residues long. From germline, CDR1 is LNHDA and CDR2 SQIVND (reference sequence). CDR3 bases: TGTGCCAGTAGTAGGGGGACAGGGAACTATGGCTACACCTTC. It encodes CASSRGTGNYGYTF.

This clone was detected a few times. The V call is TRBV5-1, the J call TRBJ2-3; the D gene is possibly TRBD1 (6 bases). This CDR3 region has 15 residues. The V end was cut by 6 bases, the J end by 0 bases, with 14 bases between. The germline V gene has CDR1 SGHRS and CDR2 YFSETQ. As DNA, the CDR3 is TGCGCCAGCATCACAGGGACCCTTAGCACAGATACGCAGTATTTT. This codes for CASITGTLSTDTQYF.

The chain carries TRBV3-1 (or the pseudogene TRBV3-2) and TRBJ2-3; D is possibly TRBD2 (6 bases). From germline, CDR1 is LGHDT and CDR2 YNNKEL (reference sequence). The CDR3 runs to 14 residues. V lost 4 bases and J lost 9, with 17 bases in between. Written as DNA, the CDR3 is TGTGCCAGCAGCCCACCCACGCGACTAGGCACGCAGTATTTT. Translated: CASSPPTRLGTQYF.

The J gene is TRBJ2-3, the V gene TRBV11-3, with D perhaps TRBD2 (6 bases). Trimming removed 0 bases at V and 10 bases at J, with 11 bases between. CDR1 and CDR2 from the germline V gene are SGHNT and YENEEA. The CDR3 runs to 13 residues. CDR3 sequence reads: CASSLEMGTAQYF. In DNA form, the CDR3 reads TGTGCCAGCAGCTTAGAAATGGGGACTGCGCAGTATTTT. Full variable domain (missing parts from reference TRBV11-3 and TRBJ2-3): EAGVVQSPRYKIIEKKQPVAFWCNPISGHNTLYWYLQNLGQGPELLIRYENEEAVDDSQLPKDRFSAERLKGVDSTLKIQPAELGDSAVYLCASSLEMGTAQYFGPGTRLTVL.

The V gene is TRBV7-2, the J gene TRBJ2-2; 7 bases align to TRBD2. The CDR3 runs to 14 residues. Trimming cost V 1 base and J 8 bases; bases outside gene matches: 4. Germline V CDR1 and CDR2: SGHTA, FQGNSA. The CDR3 region has the DNA TGTGCCAGCAGCTTAGTCGGGAGGTCGGGGGAGCTGTTTTTT. Translation: CASSLVGRSGELFF.

V usage is TRBV5-1 and J usage is TRBJ2-1; the match to TRBD2 covers 12 bases. The V gene's germline CDR1 is SGHRS and CDR2 YFSETQ. The CDR3 loop spans 17 amino acids. Trimming removed 5 bases from V and 8 bases from J; junction bases left unmatched: 14. In DNA, the CDR3 is TGCGCCAGCAGTCCCACAGGGATACTAGCGGGAGGATATGAGCAGTTCTTC. Its translation is CASSPTGILAGGYEQFF. Variable domain in full (rest from reference TRBV5-1 and TRBJ2-1): KAGVTQTPRYLIKTRGQQVTLSCSPISGHRSVSWYQQTPGQGLQFLFEYFSETQRNKGNFPGRFSGRQFSNSRSEMNVSTLELGDSALYLCASSPTGILAGGYEQFFGPGTRLTVL.

The genes are TRBV10-3 and TRBJ2-1; TRBD1 might be the D (5 bases). Trimming cost V 2 bases and J 8 bases, with 7 bases left between them. The CDR3 contains 12 residues. Germline V gene sequence: CDR1 ENHRY, CDR2 SYGVKD. Here the CDR3 DNA reads TGTGCCATCAGTGAGAGGGGCGATGAGCAGTTCTTC. Translation: CAISERGDEQFF.

The chain combines TRBV7-2 with TRBJ2-5, with D perhaps TRBD2 (7 bases). V lost 2 bases to trimming and J lost 5 bases, with 12 bases between them. The V gene's germline CDR1 is SGHTA and CDR2 FQGNSA. CDR3 length: 14 amino acids. CDR3 DNA sequence: TGTGCCAGCAGCTTATATGGGAGGGGGGAGACCCAGTACTTC. Residues: CASSLYGRGETQYF. Variable domain in full (rest from reference TRBV7-2 and TRBJ2-5): GAGVSQSPSNKVTEKGKDVELRCDPISGHTALYWYRQSLGQGLEFLIYFQGNSAPDKSGLPSDRFSAERTGGSVSTLTIQRTQQEDSAVYLCASSLYGRGETQYFGPGTRLLVL.

The chain employs TRBV5-6 and TRBJ2-1; TRBD2 matches 13 bases. Germline trimming cut 4 bases from V and 1 base from J; bases unmatched to any gene: 5. The CDR3 runs to 17 residues. Germline V lookup: CDR1 SGHDT, CDR2 YYEEEE. CDR3 protein: CASSQLAGGPSYNEQFF. Here the CDR3 DNA reads TGTGCCAGCAGCCAACTAGCGGGAGGGCCTTCCTACAATGAGCAGTTCTTC.

The chain joins TRBV30 to TRBJ1-2, with D perhaps matching TRBD1 (5 bases). CDR3 length equals 13 residues. V gave up 0 bases and J gave up 2 bases, with 7 bases separating them. Germline V gene sequence: CDR1 GTSNPN, CDR2 SVGIG (reference sequence). CDR3 sequence: CAWSVDSNYGYTF. CDR3 DNA: TGTGCCTGGAGTGTCGACAGCAACTATGGCTACACCTTC.

The V and J genes are TRBV28 and TRBJ2-2, with D tentatively TRBD1 (6 bases). This CDR3 contains 12 residues. In germline, CDR1 is MDHEN, CDR2 SYDVKM. V gave up 11 bases and J gave up 1 base, with 8 bases separating them. CDR3 DNA: TGTGCCGTCAGGGGGAACACCGGGGAGCTGTTTTTT. Its protein product is CAVRGNTGELFF.

This chain uses TRBV7-2 with TRBJ1-6; D is perhaps TRBD1 (5 bases). CDR1 is SGHTA and CDR2 is FQGNSA in the germline V gene. This CDR3 is 15 amino acids long. V lost 6 bases, J lost 5 bases, and 14 bases lay in between. The CDR3 DNA reads as TGTGCCAGCAGGGGTGGGGCAGGCAATAATTCACCCCTCCACTTT. Translation gives CASRGGAGNNSPLHF.

This clone was recorded only once. The rearrangement uses TRBV5-1 and TRBJ2-7; D perhaps matches TRBD2 (5 bases). Per the germline V gene, CDR1 is SGHRS and CDR2 is YFSETQ. CDR3 length equals 14 residues. V was pared by 0 bases and J by 2 bases, with 9 bases between. The DNA of the CDR3 is TGCGCCAGCAGCTTGGCCCGGGGAACCTACGAGCAGTACTTC. Its protein product is CASSLARGTYEQYF.

The chain links TRBV6-1 to TRBJ2-4; tentative D call: TRBD2 (5 bases). This CDR3 has 15 amino acids. The germline V gene encodes CDR1 MNHNS and CDR2 SASEGT. V lost 3 bases to trimming and J lost 1 base, with 10 bases between them. The CDR3: CASSEAGTAKNIQYF. CDR3 bases: TGTGCCAGCAGTGAGGCGGGCACGGCCAAAAACATTCAGTACTTC.

The DNA of the CDR3 is TGTGCCAGCAGCCCCTCGGGAGGGAGGAGGTCTGAAGCTTTCTTT. This encodes CASSPSGGRRSEAFF. The chain has TRBV5-8 and TRBJ1-1; no firm D call. The germline CDR1 and CDR2 sequences are SGHTS and YDEGEE. The CDR3 totals 15 residues. V was pared by 4 bases and J by 6 bases, with 19 bases between.

In the case of this clone: Additional DNA sequences in this sample encode the identical CDR3. The chain joins TRBV4-3 to TRBJ2-3; D is ambiguous. Germline loops: CDR1 LGHNA, CDR2 YSLEER. Trimming pared 0 bases from V and 3 bases from J, leaving 7 bases between. This CDR3 comprises 14 residues. The CDR3 nucleotides read TGCGCCAGCAGCCAAGATCGCGAAACAGATACGCAGTATTTT. This codes for CASSQDRETDTQYF.

The gene calls are TRBV6-1 and TRBJ1-3; D ambiguous. V gave up 2 bases and J gave up 0 bases, with 5 bases separating them. Germline values: CDR1 MNHNS, CDR2 SASEGT. CDR3 length: 14 residues. The CDR3: CASSESSSGNTIYF. CDR3 bases: TGTGCCAGCAGTGAATCGTCCTCTGGAAACACCATATATTTT.

The chain is built from TRBV29-1 and TRBJ1-2, with 7 bases lining up with TRBD1. The CDR3 length is 13 residues. The J segment lost 2 bases and the V segment lost 4 bases, leaving 4 bases of the junction unmatched. The V gene's germline CDR1 is SQVTM and CDR2 ANQGSEA. In DNA, the CDR3 is TGCAGCGTTGCGGAGGGACAGAACTATGGCTACACCTTC. It codes for CSVAEGQNYGYTF. Full variable domain (rest looked up from reference TRBV29-1 and TRBJ1-2): SAVISQKPSRDICQRGTSLTIQCQVDSQVTMMFWYRQQPGQSLTLIATANQGSEATYESGFVIDKFPISRPNLTFSTLTVSNMSPEDSSIYLCSVAEGQNYGYTFGSGTRLTVV.

The chain carries TRBV28 and TRBJ2-2, with a possible D match to TRBD1 (6 bases). The CDR3 loop spans 15 amino acids. The ends were cut back, 5 bases at V and 1 base at J, with 11 bases in the middle. Germline-derived CDR1 and CDR2 are MDHEN and SYDVKM. CDR3 amino acids: CASSRLGQNTGELFF. The CDR3, as DNA: TGTGCCAGCAGTCGGTTGGGACAGAACACCGGGGAGCTGTTTTTT.

The chain is built from TRBV7-8 and TRBJ2-7, with TRBD2 identical over 7 bases. The germline V gene encodes CDR1 SGHVS and CDR2 FQNEAQ. V was pared by 5 bases and J by 7 bases, with 14 bases of the junction left unmatched. The CDR3 is 15 amino acids. CDR3 nucleotide sequence: TGTGCCAGCAGCCGTGTCGGGGGTGGGAGGGAAGAGCAGTACTTC. It is translated as CASSRVGGGREEQYF.